This TCR beta chain was found in a study of beta chain features in type 1 diabetes. Study in general: Patients and healthy donors were similar in age, gender and cell yields.

The entirety of the isolated RNA underwent reverse transcription, so expressed TCRB transcripts were sequenced. The assay was immunoSEQ multiplex PCR, and TCRdb's table has in-frame clones only and misses some. The data contain almost 350,000 clones, approximately 8% of them singletons. The CDR3 sequence is 15 residues long. Germline V gives CDR1 MNHNY, CDR2 SVGAGI (reference sequence). V gave up 7 bases and J gave up 4 bases; unmatched junction bases: 7. Sequenced: central memory CD4+ T cells from blood. The chain carries TRBV6-6 and TRBJ1-2, with TRBD1 matching 12 bases. This clonotype was sampled from a woman aged 18-30 years in good health. The CDR3 DNA sequence: TGTGCCAGCACCCTCCCGGGACAGGGGGCCTATGGCTACACCTTC. Translating gives CASTLPGQGAYGYTF.